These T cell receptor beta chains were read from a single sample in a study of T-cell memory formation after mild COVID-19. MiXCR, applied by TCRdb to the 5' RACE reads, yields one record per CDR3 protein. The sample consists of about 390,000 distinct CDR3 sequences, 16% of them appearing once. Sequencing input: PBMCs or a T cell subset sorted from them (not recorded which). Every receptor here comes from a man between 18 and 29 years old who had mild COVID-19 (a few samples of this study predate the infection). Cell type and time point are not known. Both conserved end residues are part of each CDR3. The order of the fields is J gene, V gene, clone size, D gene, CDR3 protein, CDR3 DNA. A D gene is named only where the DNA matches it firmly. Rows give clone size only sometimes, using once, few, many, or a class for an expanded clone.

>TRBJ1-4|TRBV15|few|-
CATSSQTGIFNEKLFF
TGTGCCACCAGCAGCCAAACAGGGATATTTAATGAAAAACTGTTTTTT
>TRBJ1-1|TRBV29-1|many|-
CSVTVMNTEAFF
TGCAGCGTTACTGTAATGAACACTGAAGCTTTCTTT
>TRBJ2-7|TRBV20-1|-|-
CSARSNSPKRSSYEQYF
TGCAGTGCTAGATCTAACTCCCCTAAGCGGAGCTCCTACGAGCAGTACTTC
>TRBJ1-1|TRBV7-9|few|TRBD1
CASSQGAGTTEAFF
TGTGCCAGCAGCCAGGGGGCAGGGACCACTGAAGCTTTCTTT
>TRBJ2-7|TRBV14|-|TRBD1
CASSRDSPYEQYF
TGTGCCAGCAGCCGGGACAGCCCCTACGAGCAGTACTTC
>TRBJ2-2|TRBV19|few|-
CASQPALVAGELFF
TGTGCCAGTCAGCCAGCTCTTGTCGCCGGGGAGCTGTTTTTT
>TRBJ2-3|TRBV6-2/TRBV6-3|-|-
CASSYSPQGKSTDTQYF
TGTGCCAGCAGTTACTCCCCCCAGGGTAAAAGCACAGATACGCAGTATTTT
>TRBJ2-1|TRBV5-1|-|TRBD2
CASNGLAGGSDEQFF
TGCGCCAGCAACGGACTAGCGGGGGGTTCGGATGAGCAGTTCTTC
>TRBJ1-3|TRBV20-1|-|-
CSARESGPGNTIYF
TGCAGTGCTAGAGAGTCTGGACCTGGAAACACCATATATTTT
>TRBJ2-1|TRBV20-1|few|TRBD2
CSAPPGASGSYDEQFF
TGCAGTGCTCCTCCCGGGGCTAGCGGTTCCTACGATGAGCAGTTCTTC
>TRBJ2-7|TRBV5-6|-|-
CASSRTPTYEQYF
TGTGCCAGCAGCAGGACCCCCACCTACGAGCAGTACTTC
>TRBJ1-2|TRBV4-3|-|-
CASSQDRAAGYTF
TGCGCCAGCAGCCAAGATCGGGCCGCTGGCTACACCTTC
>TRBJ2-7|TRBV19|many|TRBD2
CASSTPGLAGDYEQYF
TGTGCCAGTAGTACCCCAGGACTAGCGGGGGATTACGAGCAGTACTTC
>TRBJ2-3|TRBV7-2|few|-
CASGPYTDTQYF
TGTGCCAGCGGCCCATACACAGATACGCAGTATTTT
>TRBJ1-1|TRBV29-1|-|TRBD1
CSVSSRTGRTEAFF
TGCAGCGTTAGTTCGCGGACAGGGCGGACTGAAGCTTTCTTT
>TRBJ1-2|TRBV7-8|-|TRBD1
CASSLVQGDGYTF
TGTGCCAGCAGCTTAGTCCAGGGGGATGGCTACACCTTC
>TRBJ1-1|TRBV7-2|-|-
CASSFWTVNTEAFF
TGTGCCAGCAGCTTTTGGACAGTGAACACTGAAGCTTTCTTT
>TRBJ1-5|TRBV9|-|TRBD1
CASSPRQGFSNQPQHF
TGTGCCAGCAGCCCCCGACAGGGATTTAGCAATCAGCCCCAGCATTTT
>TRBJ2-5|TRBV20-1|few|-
CSARVQPGTETQYF
TGCAGTGCTAGAGTCCAACCCGGAACAGAGACCCAGTACTTC
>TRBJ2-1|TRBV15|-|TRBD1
CATSPRGQSSYNEQFF
TGTGCCACCAGCCCCAGGGGGCAGAGCTCCTACAATGAGCAGTTCTTC
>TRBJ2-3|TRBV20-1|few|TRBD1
CSASPGQGRDTQYF
TGCAGTGCTAGCCCGGGACAGGGGAGAGATACGCAGTATTTT
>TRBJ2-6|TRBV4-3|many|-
CASSQESASGANVLTF
TGCGCCAGCAGCCAAGAGTCCGCCTCTGGGGCCAACGTCCTGACTTTC
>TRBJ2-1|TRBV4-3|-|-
CASSQGAGDEQFF
TGCGCCAGCAGCCAAGGGGCAGGTGACGAGCAGTTCTTC
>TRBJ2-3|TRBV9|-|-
CASSVGASFDTQYF
TGTGCCAGCAGCGTAGGAGCTAGCTTCGACACGCAGTATTTT
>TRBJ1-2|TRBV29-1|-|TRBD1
CSGTALQGAQGYTF
TGCAGCGGAACTGCCCTACAGGGGGCACAGGGCTACACCTTC
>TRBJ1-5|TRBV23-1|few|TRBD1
CAGPYRGYQPQHF
TGCGCCGGGCCGTACAGGGGTTATCAGCCCCAGCATTTT
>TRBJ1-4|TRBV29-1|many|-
CSVGDNPTNEKLFF
TGCAGCGTTGGGGACAATCCAACTAATGAAAAACTGTTTTTT
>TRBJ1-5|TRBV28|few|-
CASSLLVTLRTSNQPQHF
TGTGCCAGCAGTTTATTGGTAACCCTAAGAACGAGCAATCAGCCCCAGCATTTT
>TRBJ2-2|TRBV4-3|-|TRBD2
CASSQDPLAAGSTGELFF
TGCGCCAGCAGCCAAGATCCCCTAGCAGCGGGGAGCACCGGGGAGCTGTTTTTT
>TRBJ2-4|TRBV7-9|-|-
CASSLSVEDIQYF
TGTGCCAGCAGCTTATCTGTAGAGGACATTCAGTACTTC
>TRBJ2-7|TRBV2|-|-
CASSSIRDGGFEQYF
TGTGCCAGCAGTTCAATCAGGGATGGGGGTTTCGAGCAGTACTTC
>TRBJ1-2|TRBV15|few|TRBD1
CATSSRQGGGYTF
TGTGCCACCAGCAGTCGCCAGGGGGGAGGCTACACCTTC
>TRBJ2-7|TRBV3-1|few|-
CASSRSGAYYEQYF
TGTGCCAGCAGCCGTTCAGGAGCCTACTACGAGCAGTACTTC
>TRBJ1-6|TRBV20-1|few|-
CSARVAQGNSPLHF
TGCAGTGCTAGAGTGGCTCAGGGTAATTCACCCCTCCACTTT
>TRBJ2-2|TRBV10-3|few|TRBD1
CAISRTGGTGELFF
TGTGCCATCTCTCGGACAGGGGGCACCGGGGAGCTGTTTTTT
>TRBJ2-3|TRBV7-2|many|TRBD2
CASSRPRGDPSTDTQYF
TGTGCCAGCAGCCGTCCTCGGGGGGACCCTAGCACAGATACGCAGTATTTT
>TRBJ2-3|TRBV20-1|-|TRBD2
CSVQRGTSTDTQYF
TGCAGTGTCCAGCGGGGTACTAGCACAGATACGCAGTATTTT
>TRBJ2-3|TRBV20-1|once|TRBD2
CSATRDGGGTDTQYF
TGCAGTGCTACCAGAGACGGCGGGGGTACAGATACGCAGTATTTT
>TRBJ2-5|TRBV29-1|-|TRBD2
CSVAREGLAGRETQYF
TGCAGCGTTGCCCGCGAAGGACTAGCGGGGAGGGAGACCCAGTACTTC
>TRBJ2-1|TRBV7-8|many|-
CASVGTRAPYNEQFF
TGTGCCAGCGTAGGCACTAGGGCTCCCTACAATGAGCAGTTCTTC
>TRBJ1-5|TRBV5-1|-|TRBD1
CASSRGQPNQPQHF
TGCGCCAGCAGCCGGGGACAGCCTAATCAGCCCCAGCATTTT
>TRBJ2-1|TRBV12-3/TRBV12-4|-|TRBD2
CASSPRLAGGPGEQFF
TGTGCCAGCAGTCCAAGACTAGCGGGGGGGCCTGGTGAGCAGTTCTTC
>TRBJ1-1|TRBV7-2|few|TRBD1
CASSFTTGTVRNTEAFF
TGTGCCAGCAGTTTTACTACAGGGACAGTCCGGAACACTGAAGCTTTCTTT
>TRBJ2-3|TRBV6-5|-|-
CASSVVFPGTDTQYF
TGTGCCAGCAGTGTAGTATTTCCAGGCACAGATACGCAGTATTTT
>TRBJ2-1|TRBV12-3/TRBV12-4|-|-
CASSPVWPGYNEQFF
TGTGCCAGCAGTCCAGTGTGGCCGGGGTACAATGAGCAGTTCTTC
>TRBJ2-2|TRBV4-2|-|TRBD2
CASSEAGASNTGELFF
TGTGCCAGCAGCGAAGCGGGGGCATCGAACACCGGGGAGCTGTTTTTT
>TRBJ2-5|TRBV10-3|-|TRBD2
CAISDPRGRVTQYF
TGTGCCATCAGTGATCCGCGGGGGAGGGTGACCCAGTACTTC
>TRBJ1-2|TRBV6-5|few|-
CASRREGVLGYTF
TGTGCCAGCAGGAGAGAAGGGGTGTTAGGCTACACCTTC
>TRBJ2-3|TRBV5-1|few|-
CASQARDTTDTQYF
TGCGCCAGCCAAGCCCGGGACACCACAGATACGCAGTATTTT
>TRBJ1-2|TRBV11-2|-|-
CASSSFLLDAGSGYTF
TGTGCCAGCAGCTCCTTCCTCCTCGACGCCGGTAGCGGCTACACCTTC
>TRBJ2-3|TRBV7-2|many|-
CASRPPGAIDTQYF
TGTGCCAGCAGGCCCCCAGGGGCGATAGATACGCAGTATTTT
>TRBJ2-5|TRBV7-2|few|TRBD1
CASSLWTGGRGETQYF
TGTGCCAGCAGCTTATGGACAGGGGGCCGGGGGGAGACCCAGTACTTC
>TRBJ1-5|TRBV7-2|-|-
CASSLVASNQPQHF
TGTGCCAGCAGCTTAGTGGCGAGCAATCAGCCCCAGCATTTT
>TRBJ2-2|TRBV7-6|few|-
CASSLALGGYTGELFF
TGTGCCAGCAGCTTAGCGCTTGGCGGGTACACCGGGGAGCTGTTTTTT
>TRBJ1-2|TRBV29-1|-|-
CSVEDPVRRPSFYGYTF
TGCAGCGTTGAAGACCCGGTGCGACGGCCTTCCTTTTATGGCTACACCTTC
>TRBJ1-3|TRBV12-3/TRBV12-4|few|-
CAFRAFGNTIYF
TGTGCCTTTCGAGCGTTCGGAAACACCATATATTTT
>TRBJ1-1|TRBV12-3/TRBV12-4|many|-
CASRITEAFF
TGTGCCAGCCGCATAACTGAAGCTTTCTTT
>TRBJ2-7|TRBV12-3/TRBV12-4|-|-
CASSLSGGDYEQYF
TGTGCCAGCAGTTTAAGTGGAGGGGACTACGAGCAGTACTTC
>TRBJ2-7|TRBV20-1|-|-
CSATFKEQYF
TGCAGTGCTACATTCAAGGAGCAGTACTTC